Listed below are T cell receptor beta chains from one sample, sequenced in a study of breast tumors, draining lymph nodes, adjacent tissues. TCRdb re-derived calls from the multiplex PCR reads in MiXCR, one entry per CDR3 protein. The sample lists some 170,000 distinct CDR3 sequences, 33% occurring once. Source material: axillary lymph node tissue. The receptor set was obtained from a female donor with breast cancer. Some clones in this sample may be carry-over from other donors' samples. CDR3s include the opening cysteine and the closing phenylalanine or tryptophan. A D gene is named only where the DNA matches it firmly. Size tells how often a clone was seen (once, few, many) or the class of an expanded clone, and some rows leave it out.

>TRBJ1-1|TRBV9|NA|TRBD1
CASSANRDRGSDTEAFF
TGTGCCAGCAGCGCGAACCGGGACAGGGGTTCTGACACTGAAGCTTTCTTT
>TRBJ1-6|TRBV29-1|NA|NA
CSVSSGRRSPLLF
TGCAGCGTTTCTTCAGGGAGGCGATCACCCCTCCTCTTT
>TRBJ2-2|TRBV6-4|many|NA
CASSAAMTSTGELFF
TGTGCCAGCAGTGCAGCCATGACCAGCACCGGGGAGCTGTTTTTT
>TRBJ2-3|TRBV20-1|NA|TRBD2
CSARPRTSGTDTQYF
TGCAGTGCTAGACCTCGGACTAGCGGAACAGATACGCAGTATTTT
>TRBJ2-4|TRBV29-1|NA|TRBD1
CSVGRDREAKNIQYF
TGCAGCGTAGGCCGGGACAGGGAGGCCAAAAACATTCAGTACTTC
>TRBJ2-2|TRBV7-2|many|TRBD2
CASSLGRVGREGTGELFF
TGTGCCAGCAGCTTAGGTCGGGTCGGGAGGGAAGGAACCGGGGAGCTGTTTTTT
>TRBJ1-4|TRBV6-5|many|TRBD1
CASRSQGALPNEKLFF
TGTGCCAGCAGGTCACAGGGGGCCCTGCCGAATGAAAAACTGTTTTTT
>TRBJ1-4|TRBV12-3/TRBV12-4|few|NA
CASSLGQGEKLFF
TGTGCCAGCAGTTTAGGGCAAGGGGAAAAACTGTTTTTT
>TRBJ2-1|TRBV7-3|NA|TRBD2
CTSSLLAGGSNEQFF
TGTACCAGCAGCTTGCTAGCGGGAGGGAGCAATGAGCAGTTCTTC
>TRBJ1-1|TRBV5-6|NA|NA
CASSSSGPALQAFF
TGTGCCAGCAGCTCGTCCGGACCCGCCCTTCAAGCTTTCTTT
>TRBJ2-1|TRBV20-1|many|TRBD2
CSARDKRGAYNEQFF
TGCAGTGCTAGAGATAAGCGGGGGGCCTACAATGAGCAGTTCTTC
>TRBJ2-2|TRBV5-5|NA|NA
CASSLGVPKASNTGELFF
TGTGCCAGCAGCTTGGGGGTCCCAAAGGCATCGAACACCGGGGAGCTGTTTTTT
>TRBJ1-2|TRBV20-1|many|TRBD1
CSARDRGPYYGYTF
TGCAGTGCTAGAGACAGGGGGCCCTACTATGGCTACACCTTC
>TRBJ1-5|TRBV6-2/TRBV6-3|many|NA
CASSSLFEAWTQPSKAFNQPQHF
TGTGCCAGCAGCTCCTTATTTGAGGCGTGGACGCAACCAAGCAAGGCTTTCAATCAGCCCCAGCATTTT
>TRBJ1-2|TRBV20-1|many|TRBD1
CSAREGGQEVGYTF
TGCAGTGCTAGAGAGGGGGGACAGGAGGTCGGCTACACCTTC
>TRBJ2-7|TRBV29-1|many|NA
CSVLVSSGNEQYF
TGCAGCGTCCTTGTTTCTTCGGGGAACGAGCAGTACTTC
>TRBJ2-2|TRBV10-2|many|TRBD2
CASMSGTNTGELFF
TGCGCCAGCATGAGCGGGACGAACACCGGGGAGCTGTTTTTT
>TRBJ1-5|TRBV7-6|NA|NA
CASSLGRNQPQHF
TGTGCCAGCAGCTTGGGCAGGAATCAGCCCCAGCATTTT
>TRBJ2-7|TRBV19|many|TRBD2
CASNGLAGGSYEQYF
TGTGCCAGTAATGGCCTAGCGGGAGGATCCTACGAGCAGTACTTC
>TRBJ2-5|TRBV9|NA|TRBD2
CTSGVSPRLALGETQYF
TGTACCAGCGGCGTATCCCCTAGACTAGCTCTGGGGGAGACCCAGTACTTC
>TRBJ2-7|TRBV10-3|NA|TRBD2
CAIKASGTDTYEQYF
TGTGCCATCAAGGCTAGCGGGACCGACACCTACGAGCAGTACTTC
>TRBJ1-5|TRBV2|many|TRBD1
CASIGQDNQLQHF
TGTGCCAGCATTGGACAGGACAATCAGCTCCAGCATTTT